This TCR beta chain was observed in a study of T cell responses to AZD1222 COVID-19 vaccine. Findings and limits, study-wide: Regions left unmutated in variants are reportedly the target of nearly half of spike-specific TCRs. Researchers took repertoire samples only after the peak T cell response had come.

Using immunoSEQ multiplex PCR, the repertoire was profiled, and TCRdb retains in-frame clones only, with some absent. In the table there are about 140,000 clones, 80% to 90% of which are singletons. Trimming left V 1 base short and J 0 bases short, with 8 bases between. The CDR3 has 15 amino acids. Per germline, CDR1 SGHNT and CDR2 YYREEE (reference sequence). Concerning this clone itself: Its target is not known.

The source is an adult in good health. The V and J genes are TRBV5-4 and TRBJ2-1; D gene uncertain. Here the sequenced sample was peripheral blood, taken on day 0 of AZD1222 vaccination. The CDR3 spells CASSLMASSYNEQFF. The CDR3 bases are TGTGCCAGCAGCTTGATGGCCTCCTCCTACAATGAGCAGTTCTTC.